The T cell receptor (beta chain) described here comes from a study of blood T cell repertoires in COVID-19. Study-wide context: The study drew acute and convalescent COVID-19 samples from the United States, Italy and Spain.

In the authors' workflow: Nucleated cell number was recorded as an estimate derived from reference gene primer amplification. Clones were read by immunoSEQ multiplex PCR, and TCRdb kept only the in-frame ones, dropping some. That table furnishes V, J and clone size, whereas the DNA furnished D and trimming. The sample has 300,000 to 350,000 clones; around nine tenths are singletons. CDR3 length: 13 amino acids. Trimming stripped 0 bases from V and 8 bases from J, with 7 bases between. The sequence came from a woman aged 25 to 39 with COVID-19, enrolled during active disease. The chain couples TRBV23-1 to TRBJ1-4; weak D call: TRBD1 (6 bases). TRBV23-1 carries the ORF label, with uncertain function. The sample was peripheral blood. CDR3 protein: CASSQSRGEKLFF. CDR3 sequence (DNA): TGCGCCAGCAGTCAATCAAGGGGGGAAAAACTGTTTTTT.